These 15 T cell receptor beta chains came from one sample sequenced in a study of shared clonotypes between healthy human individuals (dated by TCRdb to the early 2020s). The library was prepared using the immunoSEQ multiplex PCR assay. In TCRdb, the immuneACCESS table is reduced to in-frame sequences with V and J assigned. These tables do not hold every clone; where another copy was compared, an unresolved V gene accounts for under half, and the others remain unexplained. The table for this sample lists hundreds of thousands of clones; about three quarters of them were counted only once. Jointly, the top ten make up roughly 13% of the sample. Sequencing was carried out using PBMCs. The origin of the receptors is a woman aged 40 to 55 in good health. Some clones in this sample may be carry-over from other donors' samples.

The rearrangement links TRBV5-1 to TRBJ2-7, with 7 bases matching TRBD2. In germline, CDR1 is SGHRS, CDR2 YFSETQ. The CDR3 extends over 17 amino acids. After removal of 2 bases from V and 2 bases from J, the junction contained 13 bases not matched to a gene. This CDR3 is CASSLGGVAGDPYEQYF. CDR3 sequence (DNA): TGCGCCAGCAGCTTAGGTGGGGTGGCGGGAGATCCCTACGAGCAGTACTTC.

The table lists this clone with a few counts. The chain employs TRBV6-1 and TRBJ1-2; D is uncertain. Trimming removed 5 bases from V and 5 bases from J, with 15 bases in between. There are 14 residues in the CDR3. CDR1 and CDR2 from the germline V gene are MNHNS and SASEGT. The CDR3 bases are TGTGCCAGCAGTCAAACAACGCAGGAGTATGGCTACACCTTC. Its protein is CASSQTTQEYGYTF.

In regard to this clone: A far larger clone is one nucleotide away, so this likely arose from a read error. The CDR3, as DNA: TGTGCCAGCAGCTTATTTGAGAACACTGAAGCTTTCTTT. Translation: CASSLFENTEAFF. The rearrangement joins TRBV7-8 to TRBJ1-1, with unresolved D. Germline V gene sequence: CDR1 SGHVS, CDR2 FQNEAQ. This CDR3 spans 13 amino acids. Trimming stripped 2 bases from V and 1 base from J, with 5 bases between.

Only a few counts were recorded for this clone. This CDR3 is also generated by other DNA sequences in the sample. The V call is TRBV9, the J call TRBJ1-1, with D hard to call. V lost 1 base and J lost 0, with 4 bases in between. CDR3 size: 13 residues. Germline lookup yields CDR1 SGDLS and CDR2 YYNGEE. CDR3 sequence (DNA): TGTGCCAGCAGCGTAACGGTGAACACTGAAGCTTTCTTT. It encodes CASSVTVNTEAFF.

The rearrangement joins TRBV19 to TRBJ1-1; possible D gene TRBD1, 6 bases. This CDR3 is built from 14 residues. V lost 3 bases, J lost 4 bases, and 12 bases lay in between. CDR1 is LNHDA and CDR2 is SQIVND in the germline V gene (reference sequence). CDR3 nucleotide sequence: TGTGCCAGTAGTATGCAGGGGCTGAGCACTGAAGCTTTCTTT. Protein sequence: CASSMQGLSTEAFF.

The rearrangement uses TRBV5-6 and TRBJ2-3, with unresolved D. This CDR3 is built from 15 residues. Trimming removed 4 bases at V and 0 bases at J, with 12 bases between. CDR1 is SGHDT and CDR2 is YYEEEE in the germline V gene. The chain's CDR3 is CASSPGPTSTDTQYF. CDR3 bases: TGTGCCAGCAGCCCCGGACCCACCAGCACAGATACGCAGTATTTT. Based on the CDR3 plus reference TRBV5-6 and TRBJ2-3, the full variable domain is DAGVTQSPTHLIKTRGQQVTLRCSPKSGHDTVSWYQQALGQGPQFIFQYYEEEERQRGNFPDRFSGHQFPNYSSELNVNALLLGDSALYLCASSPGPTSTDTQYFGPGTRLTVL.

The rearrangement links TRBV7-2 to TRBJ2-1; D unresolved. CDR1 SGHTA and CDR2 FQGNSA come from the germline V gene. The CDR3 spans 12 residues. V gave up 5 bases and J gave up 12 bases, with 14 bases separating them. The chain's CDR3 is CASSLQPTGQFF. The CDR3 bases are TGTGCCAGCAGCCTCCAGCCCACGGGGCAGTTCTTC. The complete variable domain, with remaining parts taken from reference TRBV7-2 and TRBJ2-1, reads GAGVSQSPSNKVTEKGKDVELRCDPISGHTALYWYRQSLGQGLEFLIYFQGNSAPDKSGLPSDRFSAERTGGSVSTLTIQRTQQEDSAVYLCASSLQPTGQFFGPGTRLTVL.

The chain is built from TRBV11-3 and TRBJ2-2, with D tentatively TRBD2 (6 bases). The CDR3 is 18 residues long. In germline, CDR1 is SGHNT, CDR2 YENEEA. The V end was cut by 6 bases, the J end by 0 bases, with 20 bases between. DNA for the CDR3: TGTGCCAGCAGTAACCCCTGGGAGGAGGGAACGAACACCGGGGAGCTGTTTTTT. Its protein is CASSNPWEEGTNTGELFF.

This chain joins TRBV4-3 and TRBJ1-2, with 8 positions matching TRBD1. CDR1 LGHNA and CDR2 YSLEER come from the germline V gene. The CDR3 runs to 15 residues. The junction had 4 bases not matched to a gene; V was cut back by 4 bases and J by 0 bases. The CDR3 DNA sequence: TGCGCCAGCAGCCGCACACAGGGGGCTAACTATGGCTACACCTTC. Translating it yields CASSRTQGANYGYTF.

The CDR3 DNA follows: TGTGCCAGCAGTTTGAGGGGTGGGGGGTACCAGTACTTC. Residues: CASSLRGGGYQYF. The chain links TRBV28 to TRBJ2-5; a weak D match, TRBD2 (6 bases). The V end was cut by 3 bases, the J end by 10 bases, with 15 bases between. The germline CDR1 and CDR2 sequences are MDHEN and SYDVKM. The CDR3 extends over 13 amino acids. Complete variable domain (other parts from reference TRBV28 and TRBJ2-5): DVKVTQSSRYLVKRTGEKVFLECVQDMDHENMFWYRQDPGLGLRLIYFSYDVKMKEKGDIPEGYSVSREKKERFSLILESASTNQTSMYLCASSLRGGGYQYFGPGTRLLVL.

CDR3 sequence: CASSFGPGSSYEQYF. The CDR3 DNA is TGCGCCAGCAGCTTTGGACCCGGGAGCTCCTACGAGCAGTACTTC. The chain employs TRBV5-1 and TRBJ2-7; D perhaps matches TRBD2 (6 bases). V was cut by 2 bases and J by 0 bases, with 12 bases left in between. Germline-derived CDR1 and CDR2 are SGHRS and YFSETQ. The CDR3 loop spans 15 amino acids.

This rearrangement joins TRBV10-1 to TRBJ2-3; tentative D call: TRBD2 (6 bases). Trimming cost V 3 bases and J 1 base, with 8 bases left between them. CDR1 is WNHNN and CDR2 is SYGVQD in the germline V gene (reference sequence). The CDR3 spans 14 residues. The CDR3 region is CASSDGGGTDTQYF. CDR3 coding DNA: TGCGCCAGCAGTGACGGCGGGGGCACAGATACGCAGTATTTT.

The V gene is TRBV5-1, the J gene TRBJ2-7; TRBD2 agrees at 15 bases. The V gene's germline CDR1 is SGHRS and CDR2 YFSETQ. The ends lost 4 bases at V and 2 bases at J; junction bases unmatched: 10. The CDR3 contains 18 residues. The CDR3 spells CASSHRTSGRAKAYEQYF. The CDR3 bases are TGCGCCAGCAGCCACCGGACTAGCGGGAGGGCCAAGGCCTACGAGCAGTACTTC.

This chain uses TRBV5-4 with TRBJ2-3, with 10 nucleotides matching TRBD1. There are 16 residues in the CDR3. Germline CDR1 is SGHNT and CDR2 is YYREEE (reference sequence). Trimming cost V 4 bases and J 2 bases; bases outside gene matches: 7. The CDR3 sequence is CASSHPGTGDTDTQYF. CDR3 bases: TGTGCCAGCAGCCACCCGGGGACAGGGGACACAGATACGCAGTATTTT.

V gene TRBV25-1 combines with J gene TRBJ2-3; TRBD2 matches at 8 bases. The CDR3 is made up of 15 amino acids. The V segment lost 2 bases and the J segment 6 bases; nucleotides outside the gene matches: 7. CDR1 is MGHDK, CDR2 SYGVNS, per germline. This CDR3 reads CASSEKAGVGDTQYF. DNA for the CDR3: TGTGCCAGCAGTGAAAAAGCGGGAGTCGGCGATACGCAGTATTTT.